This T cell receptor (beta chain) was found in a study of cytomegalovirus exposure and HLA in healthy donors. It was with 60 Vbeta and 13 Jbeta primers that the PCR ran. The repertoire was sequenced with immunoSEQ multiplex PCR; TCRdb's copy has only in-frame clones and lacks some. The ten top clones account for 1.1%, within a sample of about 82,000 clones. This CDR3 comprises 13 residues. Germline CDR1 and CDR2: SNHLY and FYNNEI. V lost 5 bases and J lost 5; bases outside the gene matches: 3. General study findings and limits: Certain indistinguishable V segments, among them TRBV6-2 and TRBV6-3, were excluded. What a later analysis reportedly showed was that an Asian-associated ancestry cluster had fewer N-insertions than the roughly 670-donor mean.

A word on this clone: The antigen remains unidentified.

The V and J genes are TRBV2 and TRBJ1-2; 9 bases match TRBD1. This clonotype was sampled from a young woman in good health and CMV-seronegative. The sequenced material came from PBMCs. For the CDR3, the DNA is TGTGCCAGCAGTACCGGGACAGGGTATGGCTACACCTTC. It translates to CASSTGTGYGYTF.